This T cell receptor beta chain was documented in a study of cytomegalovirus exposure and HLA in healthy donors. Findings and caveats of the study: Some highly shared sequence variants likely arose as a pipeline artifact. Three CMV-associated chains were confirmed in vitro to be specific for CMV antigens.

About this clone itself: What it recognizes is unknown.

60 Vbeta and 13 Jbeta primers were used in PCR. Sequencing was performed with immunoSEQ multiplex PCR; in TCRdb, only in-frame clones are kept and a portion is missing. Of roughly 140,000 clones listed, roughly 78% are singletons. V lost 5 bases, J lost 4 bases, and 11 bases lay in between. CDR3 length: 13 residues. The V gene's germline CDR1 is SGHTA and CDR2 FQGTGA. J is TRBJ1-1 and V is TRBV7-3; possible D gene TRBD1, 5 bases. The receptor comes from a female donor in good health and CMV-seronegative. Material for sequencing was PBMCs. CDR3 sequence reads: CASSQGRLTEAFF. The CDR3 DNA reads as TGTGCCAGCAGCCAGGGAAGACTCACTGAAGCTTTCTTT. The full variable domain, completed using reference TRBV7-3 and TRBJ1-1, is GAGVSQTPSNKVTEKGKYVELRCDPISGHTALYWYRQSLGQGPEFLIYFQGTGAADDSGLPNDRFFAVRPEGSVSTLKIQRTERGDSAVYLCASSQGRLTEAFFGQGTRLTVV.